Listed below are T cell receptor beta chains from one sample, sequenced in a study of cytomegalovirus exposure and HLA in healthy donors. This table comes from immunoSEQ multiplex PCR, and its TCRdb copy is limited to in-frame clones, with some not included. The sample carries 100,000 to 150,000 clones, 80% to 90% recorded once. Sequences were obtained from PBMCs. The receptor set was obtained from a woman aged 40-49 years in good health and CMV-seropositive. The CDR3 runs from the conserved cysteine through the conserved F or W. The order of the fields is clone size, D gene, V gene, J gene, CDR3 protein, CDR3 DNA. A D gene is named only where the DNA matches it firmly. Size is stated for part of the rows, as once, few or many counts, or as a class when the clone is expanded.

.	.	TRBV30	TRBJ2-7	CAWRRGGIYYEQYF	TGTGCCTGGAGAAGGGGCGGGATTTACTACGAGCAGTACTTC
.	.	TRBV25-1	TRBJ1-2	CASSEDGQLYGYTF	TGTGCCAGCAGTGAAGATGGACAGCTCTATGGCTACACCTTC
few	TRBD2	TRBV6-6	TRBJ2-4	CASSYPTSGDKNIQYF	TGTGCCAGCAGTTACCCGACTAGCGGAGATAAAAACATTCAGTACTTC
few	TRBD1	TRBV11-3	TRBJ2-1	CASSRGQGHHNEQFF	TGTGCCAGCAGCCGAGGACAGGGGCACCACAATGAGCAGTTCTTC
.	.	TRBV30	TRBJ1-2	CAWSDWRLSGYTF	TGTGCCTGGAGTGATTGGAGGCTGTCTGGCTACACCTTC
.	TRBD2	TRBV6-5	TRBJ2-7	CASRTGGGRSYEQYF	TGTGCCAGCAGGACCGGCGGGGGGCGTAGCTACGAGCAGTACTTC
.	.	TRBV7-9	TRBJ2-5	CASTLPETQYF	TGTGCCAGCACCCTCCCGGAGACCCAGTACTTC
.	TRBD2	TRBV30	TRBJ2-2	CAYGGGADTGELFF	TGTGCCTATGGGGGAGGGGCAGACACCGGGGAGCTGTTTTTT
once	TRBD2	TRBV7-6	TRBJ2-2	CASSLFSGENTGELFF	TGTGCCAGCAGCTTATTTAGCGGGGAGAACACCGGGGAGCTGTTTTTT
once	TRBD2	TRBV7-3	TRBJ2-1	CASSPPGLAAYNEQFF	TGTGCCAGCAGCCCACCGGGACTAGCTGCCTACAATGAGCAGTTCTTC
.	.	TRBV2	TRBJ2-3	CASIWGPGDTQYF	TGTGCCAGCATCTGGGGGCCCGGGGATACGCAGTATTTT
.	.	TRBV9	TRBJ2-3	CASSAITDTQYF	TGTGCCAGCAGCGCCATCACAGATACGCAGTATTTT
.	.	TRBV6-1	TRBJ1-1	CASTGTGTWVGAFF	TGTGCCAGCACCGGAACAGGGACGTGGGTAGGAGCTTTCTTT
.	.	TRBV19	TRBJ1-1	CASSIAAGPAFF	TGTGCCAGTAGTATAGCGGCAGGCCCGGCTTTCTTT
few	.	TRBV7-9	TRBJ2-7	CASRDLGQPASEQYF	TGTGCCAGCAGAGACCTCGGACAACCCGCGTCCGAGCAGTACTTC
.	TRBD2	TRBV7-7	TRBJ2-1	CASSPGLAGGPVSGNEQFF	TGTGCTAGCAGCCCGGGACTAGCGGGAGGGCCTGTTTCGGGAAATGAGCAGTTCTTC
few	TRBD1	TRBV29-1	TRBJ2-2	CSFWDSENTGELFF	TGCAGCTTCTGGGACAGTGAGAACACCGGGGAGCTGTTTTTT
.	.	TRBV4-1	TRBJ1-1	CASSQDLAGKREAFF	TGCGCCAGCAGCCAAGATCTGGCAGGGAAGCGTGAAGCTTTCTTT
.	.	TRBV27	TRBJ1-1	CASSLSPAGGSTRGAFF	TGTGCCAGCAGTTTAAGCCCCGCCGGGGGGTCTACCCGGGGAGCTTTCTTT
.	TRBD1	TRBV5-1	TRBJ1-2	CASREQGGVYGYTF	TGCGCCAGCAGGGAACAGGGGGGAGTCTATGGCTACACCTTC
few	.	TRBV5-1	TRBJ1-5	CASSLGIEKGQPQHF	TGCGCCAGCAGCTTGGGTATCGAAAAGGGGCAGCCCCAGCATTTT
.	TRBD1	TRBV18	TRBJ1-2	CASSPRGQGASDYGYTF	TGTGCCAGCTCACCACGCGGACAGGGGGCGTCGGACTATGGCTACACCTTC
.	.	TRBV7-2	TRBJ2-2	CASSLRTLNTGELFF	TGTGCCAGCAGTCTCCGGACACTCAACACCGGGGAGCTGTTTTTT
.	.	TRBV2	TRBJ2-6	CASSESGSGANVLTF	TGTGCCAGCAGTGAATCGGGCTCTGGGGCCAACGTCCTGACTTTC
.	.	TRBV7-9	TRBJ1-5	CASSLESTGQSYNQPQHF	TGTGCCAGCAGCTTAGAGAGTACGGGACAATCTTACAATCAGCCCCAGCATTTT
.	.	TRBV27	TRBJ1-1	CASSFLSMNTEAFF	TGTGCCAGCAGTTTTCTAAGCATGAACACTGAAGCTTTCTTT
.	.	TRBV5-1	TRBJ1-4	CASSLSATNEKLFF	TGCGCCAGCAGCCTTTCGGCAACTAATGAAAAACTGTTTTTT
.	TRBD2	TRBV27	TRBJ2-2	CASSLLAGTTGELFF	TGTGCCAGCAGTTTACTAGCGGGAACCACCGGGGAGCTGTTTTTT
.	TRBD2	TRBV19	TRBJ2-1	CASSDLRTSGRSNEQFF	TGTGCCAGTAGCGACCTGCGGACTAGCGGGAGAAGCAATGAGCAGTTCTTC
.	TRBD2	TRBV30	TRBJ2-3	CAWIGGSGRKSTDTQYF	TGTGCCTGGATAGGAGGTAGCGGGAGGAAAAGCACAGATACGCAGTATTTT
.	.	TRBV7-2	TRBJ2-6	CASSLEGRAGANVLTF	TGTGCCAGCAGCTTAGAAGGCAGGGCTGGGGCCAACGTCCTGACTTTC
.	.	TRBV30	TRBJ1-1	CAWSSPEAFF	TGTGCCTGGAGTAGCCCCGAAGCTTTCTTT